This is a list of T cell receptor beta chains from one sample in a study of blood T cell repertoires in COVID-19. Clones were read by immunoSEQ multiplex PCR, and TCRdb kept only the in-frame ones, dropping some. The table has around 250,000 clones, about nine tenths seen once. The sample taken for sequencing was peripheral blood. Every receptor here comes from a woman between 40 and 55 years old who had recovered from COVID-19. Each CDR3 is given with its conserved first and last residue. Each record gives: clone size, J gene, D gene, V gene, CDR3 DNA, CDR3 protein. The D gene is left open where the match is weak. Clone sizes are given selectively: once, few, many, or a class where the clone is expanded.

.	TRBJ2-7	TRBD2	TRBV2	TGTGCCAGCAGTGAAGGGGACTACCTAAGGGGCGAGCAGTACTTC	CASSEGDYLRGEQYF
.	TRBJ2-2	.	TRBV24-1	TGTGCCACCAGATCTTCCGGGGGGACAGGGGAGCTGTTTTTT	CATRSSGGTGELFF
.	TRBJ2-6	TRBD1	TRBV27	TGTGCCAGCAGGGACAGGGGGTCTGGGGCCAACGTCCTGACTTTC	CASRDRGSGANVLTF
.	TRBJ2-3	.	TRBV19	TGTGCCAGTAGCTTGGGCCCCACAGATACGCAGTATTTT	CASSLGPTDTQYF
.	TRBJ2-1	TRBD2	TRBV7-3	TGTGCCAGCAGCTTAGGCGGGAGCCCCCCCTACAATGAGCAGTTCTTC	CASSLGGSPPYNEQFF
.	TRBJ2-3	.	TRBV7-3	TGTGCCAGCAGCTTACCCCGGTCTTCCACAGATACGCAGTATTTT	CASSLPRSSTDTQYF
.	TRBJ1-5	TRBD1	TRBV5-1	TGCGCCAGCAGCCCCGGGACAGGGGGCAATCAGCCCCAGCATTTT	CASSPGTGGNQPQHF
few	TRBJ2-3	.	TRBV29-1	TGCAGCGTTGTCTCAGTACTAGGCACAGATACGCAGTATTTT	CSVVSVLGTDTQYF
.	TRBJ1-5	TRBD1	TRBV9	TGTGCCAGCAGCGTTACAGGGGACAATCAGCCCCAGCATTTT	CASSVTGDNQPQHF
.	TRBJ2-7	TRBD2	TRBV10-2	TGCGCCAGCGTAGCGGGAGGGTCCTACGAGCAGTACTTC	CASVAGGSYEQYF
.	TRBJ1-4	.	TRBV5-6	TGTGCCAGCAGCTTGACAGGGACTAATGAAAAACTGTTTTTT	CASSLTGTNEKLFF
.	TRBJ2-1	.	TRBV27	TGTGCCAGCAGTGACGGGACTCCAGGGACTGGTGAGCAGTTCTTC	CASSDGTPGTGEQFF
.	TRBJ2-7	TRBD2	TRBV6-5	TGTGCCAGCACTCGGACTAGCGGAAGCTACGAGCAGTACTTC	CASTRTSGSYEQYF
.	TRBJ2-5	.	TRBV27	TGTGCCAGCAGTTGGGGACATGAAGAGACCCAGTACTTC	CASSWGHEETQYF
.	TRBJ2-5	TRBD1	TRBV11-2	TGTGCCAGCAGCTTAGGGACAGGGGGCAGGGGAGAGACCCAGTACTTC	CASSLGTGGRGETQYF
.	TRBJ2-2	TRBD2	TRBV27	TGTGCCAGCAGTTCCCTCCTTAGCGGGAGGATCACCGGGGAGCTGTTTTTT	CASSSLLSGRITGELFF
.	TRBJ2-5	TRBD1	TRBV3-1/TRBV3-2	TGTGCCAGCAGGGGACAGCGAAAAGAGACCCAGTACTTC	CASRGQRKETQYF
.	TRBJ2-3	.	TRBV6-4	TGTGCCAGCCTTACGACAAATACGCAGTATTTT	CASLTTNTQYF
.	TRBJ2-1	.	TRBV7-3	TGTGCCAGCAGCCTACGTTCGGTCGATGAGCAGTTCTTC	CASSLRSVDEQFF
.	TRBJ1-4	.	TRBV28	TGTGCCAGCAGCGGCATGACAGGAACAACTAATGAAAAACTGTTTTTT	CASSGMTGTTNEKLFF
.	TRBJ1-5	.	TRBV19	TGTGCCAGTAGTTCCGGGGCGGCAGGGGCCAATAGCAATCAGCCCCAGCATTTT	CASSSGAAGANSNQPQHF
.	TRBJ1-5	TRBD1	TRBV19	TGTGCCAGTAGTCCGACAGGGGATAGCAATCAGCCCCAGCATTTT	CASSPTGDSNQPQHF
.	TRBJ2-3	TRBD1	TRBV6-5	TGTGCCAGCAGCCCGACAGGGGTCGGCACAGATACGCAGTATTTT	CASSPTGVGTDTQYF
.	TRBJ2-5	TRBD2	TRBV18	TGTGCCAGCTCGTCGACTAGCGGGGGGCCCCCCCCACAAGAGACCCAGTACTTC	CASSSTSGGPPPQETQYF
.	TRBJ2-1	TRBD1	TRBV2	TGTGCCAGCGGAAGGGACAGTTACAATGAGCAGTTCTTC	CASGRDSYNEQFF
.	TRBJ2-1	TRBD2	TRBV12-3/TRBV12-4	TGTGCCAGCAGTTCGGCGGGAGAACAGTTCTTC	CASSSAGEQFF
few	TRBJ2-5	.	TRBV5-4	TGTGCCAGCAGCTTGGGTTCGGGCGCGGGCCAAGAGACCCAGTACTTC	CASSLGSGAGQETQYF
.	TRBJ2-5	TRBD1	TRBV14	TGTGCCAGCAGCAATCGCAGGGGGCGTGAGACCCAGTACTTC	CASSNRRGRETQYF
.	TRBJ2-1	.	TRBV29-1	TGCAGCGTTGACTCCGCCGGAGGGGTCGGTGAGCAGTTCTTC	CSVDSAGGVGEQFF
.	TRBJ1-1	.	TRBV7-9	TGTGCCAGCAGCTTAGGACAGTCGAACACTGAAGCTTTCTTT	CASSLGQSNTEAFF
.	TRBJ2-1	.	TRBV20-1	TGCAGTGCTAGTCTGCGGTACGAGCAGTTCTTC	CSASLRYEQFF
.	TRBJ1-1	.	TRBV4-2	TGTGCCAGCAGCCTAGGGGACTTGGATGTTCCTGAAGCTTTCTTT	CASSLGDLDVPEAFF
.	TRBJ2-7	.	TRBV5-1	TGCGCCAGCAGCCCAGGGACAACCAGCTCCTACGAGCAGTACTTC	CASSPGTTSSYEQYF
.	TRBJ1-3	TRBD1	TRBV9	TGTGCCAGCAGCGAGGGACAGGGGATTCGAAACACCATATATTTT	CASSEGQGIRNTIYF
.	TRBJ2-1	TRBD2	TRBV27	TGTGCCAGCAGTTTATCGGGACTAGCGGGGTACTACAATGAGCAGTTCTTC	CASSLSGLAGYYNEQFF
once	TRBJ2-7	TRBD2	TRBV7-9	TGTGCCAGCAGCTTAGGGGGGACTAGCCAATTTACGAGGCAGTACTTC	CASSLGGTSQFTRQYF
once	TRBJ2-7	TRBD2	TRBV5-4	TGTGCCAGCAGCTCACATAGCGGGAGTTACCCCTACGAGCAGTACTTC	CASSSHSGSYPYEQYF
few	TRBJ2-5	.	TRBV18	TGTGCCAGCTCAAATACTCGGACAGGAGGGGGAGAGACCCAGTACTTC	CASSNTRTGGGETQYF
many	TRBJ1-2	.	TRBV6-1	TGTGCCAGCAGTGAAGCTGTCAGGTCCTATGGCTACACCTTC	CASSEAVRSYGYTF
.	TRBJ2-7	.	TRBV15	TGTGCCACCAGCCCGTCCGGGTTTTACGAGCAGTACTTC	CATSPSGFYEQYF
.	TRBJ2-1	TRBD2	TRBV9	TGTGCCAGCAGCGTAAGTTCCGCGGGAGACTCCTACAATGAGCAGTTCTTC	CASSVSSAGDSYNEQFF
.	TRBJ1-4	.	TRBV7-8	TGTGCCAGCAGCACCGGACAGTTAGAAAAACTGTTTTTT	CASSTGQLEKLFF
.	TRBJ1-5	.	TRBV19	TGTGCCAGTAGTATGAGCTGGGGCAATAGTCAGCCCCAGCATTTT	CASSMSWGNSQPQHF
.	TRBJ1-1	.	TRBV5-6	TGTGCCAGCAGCTGGACGACAGGAGCGAACACTGAAGCTTTCTTT	CASSWTTGANTEAFF
.	TRBJ1-1	TRBD1	TRBV29-1	TGCAGCGTTGCAGGGGGGAACACTGAAGCTTTCTTT	CSVAGGNTEAFF
.	TRBJ1-2	TRBD1	TRBV24-1	TGTGCCACCAGTGATCCCGGGACAGGGACTGCCGGCTACACCTTC	CATSDPGTGTAGYTF
.	TRBJ2-4	.	TRBV21-1	TGTGCCAGCAGCAAAGGCAACCAGGGATCGCAAAACATTCAGTACTTC	CASSKGNQGSQNIQYF
.	TRBJ2-3	.	TRBV5-1	TGCGCCAGCAGCTGGCGAGGCCGGGAGTTGACAGATACGCAGTATTTT	CASSWRGRELTDTQYF
few	TRBJ1-5	.	TRBV18	TGTGCCAGCTCACCCATGCGGGGAAGTCAGCCCCAGCATTTT	CASSPMRGSQPQHF
once	TRBJ1-1	TRBD1	TRBV25-1	TGTGCCAGCAGGGCAGGGGGCGCAAGCACTGAAGCTTTCTTT	CASRAGGASTEAFF
.	TRBJ2-1	.	TRBV7-3	TGTGCCAGCAGCTTCCGAGGGGGCAATGAGCAGTTCTTC	CASSFRGGNEQFF
.	TRBJ2-4	.	TRBV18	TGTGCCAGCTCAACGGGCCCCGCAAGCGGAGCCAAAAACATTCAGTACTTC	CASSTGPASGAKNIQYF
.	TRBJ2-7	TRBD1	TRBV4-1	TGCGCCAGCAGCTCCGACAGGGACTCCTACGAGCAGTACTTC	CASSSDRDSYEQYF
.	TRBJ2-5	.	TRBV3-1/TRBV3-2	TGTGCCAGCAGCCAACGGCGGGGTTGGGGGGAGACCCAGTACTTC	CASSQRRGWGETQYF
.	TRBJ1-2	.	TRBV29-1	TGCAGCGTGGGAGGCGACTATGGCTACACCTTC	CSVGGDYGYTF